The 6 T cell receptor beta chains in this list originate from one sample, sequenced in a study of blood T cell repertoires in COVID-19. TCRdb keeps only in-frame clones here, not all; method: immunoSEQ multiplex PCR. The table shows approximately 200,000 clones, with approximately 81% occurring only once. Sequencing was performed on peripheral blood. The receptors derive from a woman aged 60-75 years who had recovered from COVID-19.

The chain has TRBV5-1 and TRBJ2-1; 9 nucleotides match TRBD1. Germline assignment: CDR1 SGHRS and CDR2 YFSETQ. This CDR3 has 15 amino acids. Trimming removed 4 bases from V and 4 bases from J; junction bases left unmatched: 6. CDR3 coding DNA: TGCGCCAGCAGCCCCGGGACAGGGTCGTACAATGAGCAGTTCTTC. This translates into CASSPGTGSYNEQFF.

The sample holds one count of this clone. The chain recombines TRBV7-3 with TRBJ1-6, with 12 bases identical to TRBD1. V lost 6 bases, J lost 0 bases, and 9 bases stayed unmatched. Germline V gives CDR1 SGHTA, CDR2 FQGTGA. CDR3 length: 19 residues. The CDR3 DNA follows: TGTGCCAGCAGGATCCGGGACAGGGGGCACGGCTCCTATAATTCACCCCTCCACTTT. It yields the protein CASRIRDRGHGSYNSPLHF.

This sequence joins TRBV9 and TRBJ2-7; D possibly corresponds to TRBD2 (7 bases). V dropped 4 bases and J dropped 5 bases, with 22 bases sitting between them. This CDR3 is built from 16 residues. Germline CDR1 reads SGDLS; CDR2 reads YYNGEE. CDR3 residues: CASSKAPEPGGDEQYF. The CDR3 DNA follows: TGTGCCAGCAGCAAAGCCCCGGAACCGGGGGGCGACGAGCAGTACTTC.

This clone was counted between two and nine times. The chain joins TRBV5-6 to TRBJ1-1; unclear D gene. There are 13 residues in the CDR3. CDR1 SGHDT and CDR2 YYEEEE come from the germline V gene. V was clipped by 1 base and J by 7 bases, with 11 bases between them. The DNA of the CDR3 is TGTGCCAGCAGCTTGTCCTTTCCGGGTGAAGCTTTCTTT. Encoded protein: CASSLSFPGEAFF.

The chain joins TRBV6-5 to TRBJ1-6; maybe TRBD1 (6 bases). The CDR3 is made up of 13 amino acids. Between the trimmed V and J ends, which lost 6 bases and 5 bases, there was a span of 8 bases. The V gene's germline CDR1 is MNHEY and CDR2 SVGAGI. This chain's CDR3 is CASRGQNNSPLHF. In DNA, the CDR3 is TGTGCCAGCAGAGGACAGAATAATTCACCCCTCCACTTT.

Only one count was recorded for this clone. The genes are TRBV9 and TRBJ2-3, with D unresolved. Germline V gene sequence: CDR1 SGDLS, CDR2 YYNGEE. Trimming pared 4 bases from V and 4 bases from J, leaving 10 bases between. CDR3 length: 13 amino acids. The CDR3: CASSRRVADTQYF. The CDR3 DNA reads TGTGCCAGCAGCAGACGGGTGGCAGATACGCAGTATTTT.